One sample yielded the 10 T cell receptor beta chains listed below, sequenced in a study of blood T cell repertoires in COVID-19. Sequenced by immunoSEQ multiplex PCR; TCRdb stores in-frame clones only, minus some. The data hold about 250,000 clones, with 86% observed a single time. The source material was PBMCs or T cells enriched from blood (not recorded which). These receptors were obtained from a man aged 35 to 55 who had recovered from COVID-19.

This CDR3 is CASSLDPGISYEQYF. The CDR3 DNA reads TGTGCCAGCAGCTTAGATCCAGGGATATCCTACGAGCAGTACTTC. The rearrangement links TRBV7-2 to TRBJ2-7, with D possibly matching TRBD1 (5 bases). This CDR3 spans 15 amino acids. CDR1 SGHTA and CDR2 FQGNSA come from the germline V gene. Trimming removed 1 base at V and 1 base at J, with 11 bases between.

This sequence joins TRBV6-5 and TRBJ1-6; 8 positions agree with TRBD1. V lost 5 bases and J lost 9; bases outside the gene matches: 6. Germline V gene data show CDR1 as MNHEY and CDR2 as SVGAGI. The CDR3 covers 14 residues. CDR3 DNA sequence: TGTGCCAGCAGTCGAGGACAGGGAGGTTCACCCCTCCACTTT. It specifies CASSRGQGGSPLHF.

The chain joins TRBV5-1 to TRBJ2-5; 11 positions match TRBD2. V dropped 0 bases and J dropped 5; count of bases not matched to a gene: 6. This CDR3 region has 16 residues. Germline V gives CDR1 SGHRS, CDR2 YFSETQ. The CDR3 DNA follows: TGCGCCAGCAGCTTGGCTAGCGGGGGGCTGGGGGAGACCCAGTACTTC. This sequence encodes CASSLASGGLGETQYF.

The chain couples TRBV5-1 to TRBJ2-1, with D possibly TRBD2 on 8 matching bases. CDR3 size: 18 residues. The germline gives CDR1 SGHRS, CDR2 YFSETQ. Trimming removed 4 bases from V and 5 bases from J, with 25 bases in between. The CDR3 DNA sequence: TGCGCCAGCAGCCGGGAGGGGGCTACGTCGGGAGTACACAATGAGCAGTTCTTC. This gives the protein CASSREGATSGVHNEQFF.

This sequence joins TRBV28 and TRBJ2-3, with D possibly TRBD2 on 5 matching bases. Germline V gives CDR1 MDHEN, CDR2 SYDVKM. V was trimmed by 1 base and J by 5 bases, leaving 19 bases between them. This CDR3 is 17 amino acids long. In DNA, the CDR3 is TGTGCCAGCAGTTTATATTTCAGCGGCAGCACCCAAGATACGCAGTATTTT. Translating gives CASSLYFSGSTQDTQYF.

The chain has TRBV2 and TRBJ2-5; TRBD2 matches 8 bases. Germline V gene lookup returns CDR1 SNHLY and CDR2 FYNNEI. V was clipped by 7 bases and J by 5 bases; unmatched bases: 6. This CDR3 region has 13 residues. In DNA, the CDR3 is TGTGCCAGCACGGGGACTAGTGGGGAGACCCAGTACTTC. This gives the protein CASTGTSGETQYF. The variable domain in full, with the rest retrieved from reference TRBV2 and TRBJ2-5, is EPEVTQTPSHQVTQMGQEVILRCVPISNHLYFYWYRQILGQKVEFLVSFYNNEISEKSEIFDDQFSVERPDGSNFTLKIRSTKLEDSAMYFCASTGTSGETQYFGPGTRLLVL.

This clone was seen a single time. V gene TRBV9 combines with J gene TRBJ1-6, with a weak D call TRBD1 (6 bases). This CDR3 has 13 residues. The germline gives CDR1 SGDLS, CDR2 YYNGEE. V lost 3 bases and J lost 9, with 10 bases in between. CDR3 DNA sequence: TGTGCCAGCAGCGCCCGACAGGCTTCACCCCTCCACTTT. Protein sequence: CASSARQASPLHF. Full variable domain (missing parts from reference TRBV9 and TRBJ1-6): DSGVTQTPKHLITATGQRVTLRCSPRSGDLSVYWYQQSLDQGLQFLIQYYNGEERAKGNILERFSAQQFPDLHSELNLSSLELGDSALYFCASSARQASPLHFGNGTRLTVT.

The chain employs TRBV5-6 and TRBJ1-1, with a possible D match to TRBD1 (5 bases). V lost 3 bases and J 5 bases, leaving 11 bases between the germline ends. The germline V gene encodes CDR1 SGHDT and CDR2 YYEEEE. The CDR3 is 13 amino acids. CDR3 coding DNA: TGTGCCAGCAGCTCACGGGGGAATACTGAAGCTTTCTTT. It is translated as CASSSRGNTEAFF.

The rearrangement links TRBV9 to TRBJ1-1; D might be TRBD1 (5 bases). Trimming pared 0 bases from V and 1 base from J, leaving 7 bases between. The CDR3 has 14 residues. The germline V gene has CDR1 SGDLS and CDR2 YYNGEE. DNA of the CDR3: TGTGCCAGCAGCGTAGGGACAACGAACACTGAAGCTTTCTTT. Its translation is CASSVGTTNTEAFF.

This chain links TRBV7-6 with TRBJ1-2; D unclear. CDR1 is SGHVS and CDR2 is FNYEAQ in the germline V gene. V lost 1 base, J lost 2 bases, and 8 bases lay in between. This CDR3 comprises 14 residues. CDR3 coding DNA: TGTGCCAGCAGCTTAGGCCCCGGGAACTATGGCTACACCTTC. Protein: CASSLGPGNYGYTF.